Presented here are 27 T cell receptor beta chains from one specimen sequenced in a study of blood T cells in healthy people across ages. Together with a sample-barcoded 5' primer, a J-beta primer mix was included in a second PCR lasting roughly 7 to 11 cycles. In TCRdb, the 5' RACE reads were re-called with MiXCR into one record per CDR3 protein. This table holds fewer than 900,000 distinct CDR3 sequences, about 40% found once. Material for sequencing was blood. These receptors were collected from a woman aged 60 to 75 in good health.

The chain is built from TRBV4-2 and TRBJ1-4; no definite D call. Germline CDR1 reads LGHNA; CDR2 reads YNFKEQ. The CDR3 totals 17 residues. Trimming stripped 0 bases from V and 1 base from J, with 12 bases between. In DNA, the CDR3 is TGTGCCAGCAGCCAAGAGAATTTAAGGGTAACTAATGAAAAACTGTTTTTT. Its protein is CASSQENLRVTNEKLFF.

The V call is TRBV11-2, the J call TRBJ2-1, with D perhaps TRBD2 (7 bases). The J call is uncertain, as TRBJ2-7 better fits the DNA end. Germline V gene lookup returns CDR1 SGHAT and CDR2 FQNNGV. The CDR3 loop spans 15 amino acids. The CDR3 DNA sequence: TGTGCCAGCAGCAAGGGGGGGACAAGCTACAATGAGCAGTACTTC. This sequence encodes CASSKGGTSYNEQYF.

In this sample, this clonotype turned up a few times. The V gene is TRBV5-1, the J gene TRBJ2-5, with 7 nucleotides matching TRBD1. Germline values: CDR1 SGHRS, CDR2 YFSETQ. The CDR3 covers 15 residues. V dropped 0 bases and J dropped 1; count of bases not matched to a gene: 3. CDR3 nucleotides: TGCGCCAGCAGCTTGGCCGGGGACAGCCAAGAGACCCAGTACTTC. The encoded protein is CASSLAGDSQETQYF. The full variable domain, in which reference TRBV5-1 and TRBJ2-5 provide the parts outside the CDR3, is KAGVTQTPRYLIKTRGQQVTLSCSPISGHRSVSWYQQTPGQGLQFLFEYFSETQRNKGNFPGRFSGRQFSNSRSEMNVSTLELGDSALYLCASSLAGDSQETQYFGPGTRLLVL.

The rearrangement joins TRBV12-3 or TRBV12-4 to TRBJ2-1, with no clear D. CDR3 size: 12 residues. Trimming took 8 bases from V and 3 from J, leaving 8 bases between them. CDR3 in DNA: TGTGCCAGCGGGCCGATCTACAATGAGCAGTTCTTC. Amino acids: CASGPIYNEQFF.

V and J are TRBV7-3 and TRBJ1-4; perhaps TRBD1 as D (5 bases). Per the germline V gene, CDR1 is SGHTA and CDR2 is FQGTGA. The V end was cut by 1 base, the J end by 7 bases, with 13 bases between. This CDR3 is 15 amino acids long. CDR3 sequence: CASSLNGDLGEKLFF. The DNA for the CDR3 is TGTGCCAGCAGCTTAAATGGGGACTTGGGTGAAAAACTGTTTTTT. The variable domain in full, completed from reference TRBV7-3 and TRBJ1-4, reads GAGVSQTPSNKVTEKGKYVELRCDPISGHTALYWYRQSLGQGPEFLIYFQGTGAADDSGLPNDRFFAVRPEGSVSTLKIQRTERGDSAVYLCASSLNGDLGEKLFFGSGTQLSVL.

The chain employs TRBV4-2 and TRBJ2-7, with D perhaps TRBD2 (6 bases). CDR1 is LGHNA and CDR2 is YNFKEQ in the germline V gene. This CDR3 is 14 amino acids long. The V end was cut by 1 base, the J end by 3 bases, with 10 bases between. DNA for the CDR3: TGTGCCAGCAGCCAAGGGGACTCCTACTACGAGCAGTACTTC. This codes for CASSQGDSYYEQYF.

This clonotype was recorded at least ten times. CDR3 in DNA: TGTGCCAGCAGCCGGTCGGCCTACAATGAGCAGTTCTTC. This translates into CASSRSAYNEQFF. The V call is TRBV12-3 or TRBV12-4, the J call TRBJ2-1; D is uncertain. The V and J ends lost 6 bases and 2 bases respectively, with 8 bases between them. This CDR3 has 13 residues.

The CDR3 nucleotides are TGCAGTGCTACTAGAGCAGGGGAGACCCAGTACTTC. Amino acids: CSATRAGETQYF. The chain has TRBV20-1 and TRBJ2-5; D possibly corresponds to TRBD1 (5 bases). The ends were cut back, 4 bases at V and 5 bases at J, with 11 bases in the middle. Germline CDR1 and CDR2: DFQATT and SNEGSKA (reference sequence). This CDR3 comprises 12 residues.

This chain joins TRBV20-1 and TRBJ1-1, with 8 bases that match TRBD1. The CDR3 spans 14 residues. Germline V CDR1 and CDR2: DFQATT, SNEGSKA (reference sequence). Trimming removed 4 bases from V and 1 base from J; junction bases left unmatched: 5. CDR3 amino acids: CSANNRGTNTEAFF. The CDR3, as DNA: TGCAGTGCTAATAACAGGGGGACGAACACTGAAGCTTTCTTT.

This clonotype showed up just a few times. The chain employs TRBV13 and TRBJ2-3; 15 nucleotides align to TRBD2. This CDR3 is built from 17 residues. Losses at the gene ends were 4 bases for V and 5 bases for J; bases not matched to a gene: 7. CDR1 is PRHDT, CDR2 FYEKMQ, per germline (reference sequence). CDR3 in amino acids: CASSSRGLAGGQDTQYF. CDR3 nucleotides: TGTGCCAGCAGCTCCCGAGGACTAGCGGGGGGGCAAGATACGCAGTATTTT.

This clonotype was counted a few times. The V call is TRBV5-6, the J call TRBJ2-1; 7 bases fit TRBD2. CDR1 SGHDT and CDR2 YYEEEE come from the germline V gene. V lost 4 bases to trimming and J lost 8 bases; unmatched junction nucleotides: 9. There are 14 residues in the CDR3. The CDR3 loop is CASSGEGRSHEQFF. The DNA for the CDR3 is TGTGCCAGCAGCGGGGAGGGCCGTTCCCATGAGCAGTTCTTC.

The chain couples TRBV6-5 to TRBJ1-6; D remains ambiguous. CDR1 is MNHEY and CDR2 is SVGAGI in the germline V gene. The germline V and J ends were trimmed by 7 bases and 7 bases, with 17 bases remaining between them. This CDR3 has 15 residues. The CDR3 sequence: CASNLDALGNSPLHF. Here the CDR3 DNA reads TGTGCCAGCAACCTGGACGCTCTCGGGAATTCACCCCTCCACTTT.

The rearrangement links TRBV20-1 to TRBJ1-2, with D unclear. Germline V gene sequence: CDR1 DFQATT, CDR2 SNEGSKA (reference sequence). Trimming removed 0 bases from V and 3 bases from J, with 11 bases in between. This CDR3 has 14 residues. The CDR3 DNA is TGCAGTGCTAGAGATCAGAGATGGGACTATGGCTACACCTTC. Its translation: CSARDQRWDYGYTF.

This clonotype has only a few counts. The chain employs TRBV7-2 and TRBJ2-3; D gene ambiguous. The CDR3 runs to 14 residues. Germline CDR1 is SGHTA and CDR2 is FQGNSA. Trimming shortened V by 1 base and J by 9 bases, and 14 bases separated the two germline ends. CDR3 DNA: TGTGCCAGCAGCTTAGGCCGGATAGCCCCCACGCAGTATTTT. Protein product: CASSLGRIAPTQYF.

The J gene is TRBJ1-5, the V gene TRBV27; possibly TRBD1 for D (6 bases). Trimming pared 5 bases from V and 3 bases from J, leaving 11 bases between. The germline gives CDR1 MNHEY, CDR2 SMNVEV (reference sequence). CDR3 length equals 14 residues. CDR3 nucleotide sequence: TGTGCCAGCAGTCCCCGGGACAACAATCAGCCCCAGCATTTT. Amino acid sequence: CASSPRDNNQPQHF.

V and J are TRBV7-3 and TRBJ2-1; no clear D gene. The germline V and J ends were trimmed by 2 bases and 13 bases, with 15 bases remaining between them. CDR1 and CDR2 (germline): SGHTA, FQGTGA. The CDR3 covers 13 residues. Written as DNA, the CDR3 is TGTGCCAGCAGCTTACAGAACGACAAGGATCAGTTCTTC. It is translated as CASSLQNDKDQFF.

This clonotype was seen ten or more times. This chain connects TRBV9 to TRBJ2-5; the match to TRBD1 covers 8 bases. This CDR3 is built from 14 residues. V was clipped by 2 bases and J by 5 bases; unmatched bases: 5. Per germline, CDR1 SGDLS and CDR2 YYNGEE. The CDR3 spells CASSVNHRGETQYF. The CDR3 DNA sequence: TGTGCCAGCAGCGTTAACCACAGGGGGGAGACCCAGTACTTC.

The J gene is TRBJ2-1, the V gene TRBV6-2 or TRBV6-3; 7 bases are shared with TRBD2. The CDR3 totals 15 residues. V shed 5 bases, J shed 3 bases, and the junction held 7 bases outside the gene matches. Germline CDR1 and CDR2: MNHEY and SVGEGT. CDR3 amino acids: CASSLTSANYNEQFF. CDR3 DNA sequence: TGTGCCAGCAGTCTCACTAGCGCCAACTACAATGAGCAGTTCTTC.

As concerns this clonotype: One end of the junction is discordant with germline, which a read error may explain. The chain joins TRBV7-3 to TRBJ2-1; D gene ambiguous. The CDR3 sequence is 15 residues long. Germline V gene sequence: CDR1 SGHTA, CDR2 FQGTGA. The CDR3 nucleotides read TGTGCCAGCAGCTTAGCCTCAGGTACCTACAATGACCAGTTGTTC. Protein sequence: CASSLASGTYNDQLF.

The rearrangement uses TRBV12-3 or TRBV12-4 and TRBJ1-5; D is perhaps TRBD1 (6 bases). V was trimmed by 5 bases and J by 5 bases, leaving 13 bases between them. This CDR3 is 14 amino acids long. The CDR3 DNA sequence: TGTGCCAGCAGTCTCAGGGGAATGGATCAGCCCCAGCATTTT. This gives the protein CASSLRGMDQPQHF.

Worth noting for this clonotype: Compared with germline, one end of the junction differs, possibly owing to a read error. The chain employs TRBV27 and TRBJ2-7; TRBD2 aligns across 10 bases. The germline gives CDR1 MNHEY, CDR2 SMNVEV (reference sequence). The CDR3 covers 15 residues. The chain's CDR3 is CTSSSPAGGVYEQYF. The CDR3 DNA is TGTACCAGCAGTTCCCCAGCGGGAGGGGTCTACGAGCAGTACTTC.

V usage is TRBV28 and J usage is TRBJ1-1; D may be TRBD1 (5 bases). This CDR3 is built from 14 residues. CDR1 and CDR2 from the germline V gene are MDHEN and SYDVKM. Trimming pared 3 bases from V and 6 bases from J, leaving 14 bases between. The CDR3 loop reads CASSFRGAGSEAFF. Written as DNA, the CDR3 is TGTGCCAGCAGTTTTAGAGGGGCAGGTTCTGAAGCTTTCTTT.

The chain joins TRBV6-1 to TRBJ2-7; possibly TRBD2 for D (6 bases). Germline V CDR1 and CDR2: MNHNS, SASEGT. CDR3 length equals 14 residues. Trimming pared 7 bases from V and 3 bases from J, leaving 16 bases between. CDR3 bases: TGTGCCAGCAACCCTGGGGGGTCCCACTACGAGCAGTACTTC. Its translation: CASNPGGSHYEQYF.

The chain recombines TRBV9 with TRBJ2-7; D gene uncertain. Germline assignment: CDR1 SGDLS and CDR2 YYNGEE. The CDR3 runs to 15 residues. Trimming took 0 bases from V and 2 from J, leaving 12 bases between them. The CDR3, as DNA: TGTGCCAGCAGCGTAGCTGGGATGGGAACCTACGAGCAGTACTTC. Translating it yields CASSVAGMGTYEQYF.

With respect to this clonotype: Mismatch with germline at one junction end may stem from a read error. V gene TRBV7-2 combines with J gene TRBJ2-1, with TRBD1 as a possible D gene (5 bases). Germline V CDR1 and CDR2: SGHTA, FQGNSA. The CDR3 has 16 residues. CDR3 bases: TGTGCCAGCAGCCAACCCCTAGGGGTGGGGTACAGTGAGCAGTTCTTC. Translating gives CASSQPLGVGYSEQFF.

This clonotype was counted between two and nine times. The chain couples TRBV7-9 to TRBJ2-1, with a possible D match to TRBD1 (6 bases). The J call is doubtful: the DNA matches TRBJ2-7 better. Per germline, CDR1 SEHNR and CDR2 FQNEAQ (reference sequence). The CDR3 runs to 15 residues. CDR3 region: CASSLVRGLYNEQYF. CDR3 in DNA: TGTGCCAGCAGCTTAGTGAGGGGGTTATACAATGAGCAGTACTTC.

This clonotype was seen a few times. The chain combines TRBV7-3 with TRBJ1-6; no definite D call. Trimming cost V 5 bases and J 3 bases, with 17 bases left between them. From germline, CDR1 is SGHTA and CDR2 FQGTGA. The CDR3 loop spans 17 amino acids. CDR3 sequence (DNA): TGTGCCAGCAGCCCTGGAGGTGCGGGAAACTATAATTCACCCCTCCACTTT. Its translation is CASSPGGAGNYNSPLHF.